This TCR beta chain stems from a study of cytomegalovirus exposure and HLA in healthy donors. Germline CDR1 SGHNT, CDR2 YYREEE (reference sequence). This CDR3 has 15 residues. Trimming took 3 bases from V and 5 from J; bases not matched to a gene: 7. The study ran its PCR with 60 Vbeta and 13 Jbeta primers. Measured with immunoSEQ multiplex PCR; TCRdb has only the in-frame clones, and not every one. The sample carries some 100,000 clones, around 80% recorded once. This receptor was taken from a female donor in good health and CMV-seropositive. Sequencing was done on a sample of PBMCs. The J gene is TRBJ2-1, the V gene TRBV5-4; 8 bases align to TRBD1. CDR3: CASSSRQGSNNEQFF. In nucleotides, the CDR3 is TGTGCCAGCAGCTCCCGACAGGGGAGCAACAATGAGCAGTTCTTC.